A single T cell receptor (beta chain) is shown here with its context. Its target is not known. An amount of RNA that ranged from about 0.45 to 1 ug was reverse transcribed with random hexamers. It was immunoSEQ multiplex PCR that amplified TCR beta CDR3 across 54 Vbeta and 13 Jbeta. TCRdb called the immunoSEQ multiplex PCR reads again in MiXCR, with one record for every CDR3 protein. This table has about 180,000 distinct CDR3 sequences, roughly 94% appearing once. The sample originates from a study of CD8 T cells in Susac syndrome. Broader study findings: Clonal expansion was missing from Susac syndrome CD4+ T cell repertoires.

Negative isolation yielded CD8+ and CD4+ T cells; FACS enriched TEMRA cells. The CDR3 runs to 15 residues. V was pared by 4 bases and J by 4 bases, with 6 bases of the junction left unmatched. Per germline, CDR1 LNHDA and CDR2 SQIVND (reference sequence). This clonotype was obtained from a human donor with Susac syndrome. The chain recombines TRBV19 with TRBJ1-1, with 10 bases lining up with TRBD1. Sequencing was carried out using CD4+ T cells from PBMCs. The CDR3 nucleotides are TGTGCCAGTAGTAAACCACGGACAGGGGGCACTGAAGCTTTCTTT. Residues: CASSKPRTGGTEAFF. Variable domain in full (rest from reference TRBV19 and TRBJ1-1): DGGITQSPKYLFRKEGQNVTLSCEQNLNHDAMYWYRQDPGQGLRLIYYSQIVNDFQKGDIAEGYSVSREKKESFPLTVTSAQKNPTAFYLCASSKPRTGGTEAFFGQGTRLTVV.